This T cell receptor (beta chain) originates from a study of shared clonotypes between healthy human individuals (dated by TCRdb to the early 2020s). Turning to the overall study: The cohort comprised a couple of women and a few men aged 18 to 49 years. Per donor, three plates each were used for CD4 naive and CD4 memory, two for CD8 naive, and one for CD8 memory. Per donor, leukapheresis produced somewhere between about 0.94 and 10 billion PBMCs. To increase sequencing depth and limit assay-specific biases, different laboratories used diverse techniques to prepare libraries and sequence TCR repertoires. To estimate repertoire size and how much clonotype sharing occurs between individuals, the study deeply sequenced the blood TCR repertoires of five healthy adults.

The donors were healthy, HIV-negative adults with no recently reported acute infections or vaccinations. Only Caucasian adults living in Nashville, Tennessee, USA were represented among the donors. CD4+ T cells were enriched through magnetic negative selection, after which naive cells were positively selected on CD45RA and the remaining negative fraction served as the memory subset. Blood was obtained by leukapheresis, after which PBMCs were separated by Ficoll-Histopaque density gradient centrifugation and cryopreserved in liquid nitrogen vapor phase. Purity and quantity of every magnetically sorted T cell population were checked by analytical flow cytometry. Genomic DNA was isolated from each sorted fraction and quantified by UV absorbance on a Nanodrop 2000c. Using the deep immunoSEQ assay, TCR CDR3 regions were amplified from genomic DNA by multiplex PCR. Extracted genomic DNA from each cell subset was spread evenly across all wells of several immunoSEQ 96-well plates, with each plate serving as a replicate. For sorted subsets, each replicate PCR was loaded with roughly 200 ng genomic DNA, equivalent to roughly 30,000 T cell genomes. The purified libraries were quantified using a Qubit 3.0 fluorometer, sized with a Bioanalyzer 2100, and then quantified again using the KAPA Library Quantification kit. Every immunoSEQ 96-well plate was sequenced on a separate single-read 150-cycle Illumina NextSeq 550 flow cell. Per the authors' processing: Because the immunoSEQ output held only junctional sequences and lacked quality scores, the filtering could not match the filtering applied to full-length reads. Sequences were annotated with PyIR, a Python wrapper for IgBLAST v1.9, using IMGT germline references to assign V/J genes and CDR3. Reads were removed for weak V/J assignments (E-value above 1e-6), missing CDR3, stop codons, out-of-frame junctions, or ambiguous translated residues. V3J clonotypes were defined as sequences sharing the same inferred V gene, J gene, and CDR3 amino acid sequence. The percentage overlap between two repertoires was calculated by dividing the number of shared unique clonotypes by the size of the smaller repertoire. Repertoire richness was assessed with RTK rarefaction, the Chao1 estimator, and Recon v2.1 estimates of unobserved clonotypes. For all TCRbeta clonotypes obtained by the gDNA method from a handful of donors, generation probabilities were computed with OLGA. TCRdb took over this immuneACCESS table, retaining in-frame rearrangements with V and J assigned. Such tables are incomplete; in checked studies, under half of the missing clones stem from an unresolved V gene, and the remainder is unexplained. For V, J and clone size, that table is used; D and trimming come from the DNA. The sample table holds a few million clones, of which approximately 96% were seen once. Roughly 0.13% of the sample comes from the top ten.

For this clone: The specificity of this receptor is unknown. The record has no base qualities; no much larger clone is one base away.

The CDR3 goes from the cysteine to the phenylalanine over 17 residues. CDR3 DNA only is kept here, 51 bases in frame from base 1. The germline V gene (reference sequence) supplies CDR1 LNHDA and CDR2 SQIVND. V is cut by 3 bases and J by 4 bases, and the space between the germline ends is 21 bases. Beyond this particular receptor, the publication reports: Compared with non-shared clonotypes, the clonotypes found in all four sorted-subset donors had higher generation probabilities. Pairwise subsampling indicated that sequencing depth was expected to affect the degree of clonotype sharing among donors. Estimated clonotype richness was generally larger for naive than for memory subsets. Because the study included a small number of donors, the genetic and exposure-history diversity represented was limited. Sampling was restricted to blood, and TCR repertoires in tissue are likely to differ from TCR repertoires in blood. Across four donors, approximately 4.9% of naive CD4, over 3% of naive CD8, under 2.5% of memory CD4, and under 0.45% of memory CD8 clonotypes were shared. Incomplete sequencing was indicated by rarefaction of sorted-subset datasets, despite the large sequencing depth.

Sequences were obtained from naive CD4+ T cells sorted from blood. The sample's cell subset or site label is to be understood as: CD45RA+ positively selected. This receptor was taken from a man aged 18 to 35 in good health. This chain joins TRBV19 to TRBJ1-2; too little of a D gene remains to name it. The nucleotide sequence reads TGTGCCAGTAGTATCGGGCAGGTCGATATTCCGAGCTATGGCTACACCTTC. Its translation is CASSIGQVDIPSYGYTF.